This T cell receptor (beta chain) was captured by sequencing in a study of T cells after yellow fever vaccination. This CDR3 is 15 amino acids long. The V gene's germline CDR1 is SGHRS and CDR2 YFSETQ. Trimming took 2 bases from V and 0 from J, leaving 6 bases between them. TCRdb reprocessed the 5' RACE reads with MiXCR, giving one entry per CDR3 protein. The top ten clones hold just under 3% of a sample with about 150,000 distinct CDR3 sequences, 6.2% of them seen once. The sample was CD4+ T cells sorted from PBMCs, taken on the day of the first yellow fever vaccination. This sequence originates from a man between 18 and 35 years old who received the YFV17D yellow fever vaccine. This chain links TRBV5-1 with TRBJ2-6; no clear D. The DNA of the CDR3 is TGCGCCAGCAGCTTTTCTGTCTCTGGGGCCAACGTCCTGACTTTC. It yields the protein CASSFSVSGANVLTF.